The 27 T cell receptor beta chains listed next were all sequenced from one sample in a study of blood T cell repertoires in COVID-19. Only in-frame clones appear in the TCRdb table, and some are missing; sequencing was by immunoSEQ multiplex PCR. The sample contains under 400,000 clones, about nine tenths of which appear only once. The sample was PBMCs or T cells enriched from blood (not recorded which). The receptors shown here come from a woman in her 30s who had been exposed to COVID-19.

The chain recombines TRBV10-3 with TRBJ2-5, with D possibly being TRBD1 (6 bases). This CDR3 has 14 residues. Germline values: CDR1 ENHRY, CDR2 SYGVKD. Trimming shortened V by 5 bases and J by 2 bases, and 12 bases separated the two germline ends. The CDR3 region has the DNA TGTGCCATCAGTCCTCGACAGGCTCAAGAGACCCAGTACTTC. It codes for CAISPRQAQETQYF.

CDR3 sequence: CAEAGGDNYEQYF. The CDR3 DNA reads TGTGCCGAAGCGGGTGGTGATAACTACGAGCAGTACTTC. The V and J genes are TRBV7-9 and TRBJ2-7, with a weak D call TRBD2 (6 bases). Germline CDR1 and CDR2: SEHNR and FQNEAQ (reference sequence). The CDR3 runs 13 residues. The germline V and J ends were trimmed by 11 bases and 3 bases, with 17 bases remaining between them.

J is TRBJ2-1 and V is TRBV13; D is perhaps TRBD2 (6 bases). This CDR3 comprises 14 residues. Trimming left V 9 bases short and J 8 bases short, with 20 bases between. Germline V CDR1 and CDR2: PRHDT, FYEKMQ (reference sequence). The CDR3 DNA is TGTGCCAGTGGGCCGGGACTCCCTAGGTATGAGCAGTTCTTC. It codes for CASGPGLPRYEQFF. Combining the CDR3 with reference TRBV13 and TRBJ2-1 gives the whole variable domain AAGVIQSPRHLIKEKRETATLKCYPIPRHDTVYWYQQGPGQDPQFLISFYEKMQSDKGSIPDRFSAQQFSDYHSELNMSSLELGDSALYFCASGPGLPRYEQFFGPGTRLTVL.

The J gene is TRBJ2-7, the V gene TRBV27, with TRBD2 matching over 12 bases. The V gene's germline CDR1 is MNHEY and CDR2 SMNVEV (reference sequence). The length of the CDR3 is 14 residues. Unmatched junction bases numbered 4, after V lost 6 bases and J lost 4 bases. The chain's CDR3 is CASRTSGRRYEQYF. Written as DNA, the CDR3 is TGTGCCAGCAGGACTAGCGGGAGAAGGTACGAGCAGTACTTC.

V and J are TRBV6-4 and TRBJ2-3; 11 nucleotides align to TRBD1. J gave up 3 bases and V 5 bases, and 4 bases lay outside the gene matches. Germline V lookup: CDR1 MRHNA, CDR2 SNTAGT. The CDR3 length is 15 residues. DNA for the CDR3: TGTGCCAGCAGTCGCGGGACAGGGGGGACAGATACGCAGTATTTT. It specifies CASSRGTGGTDTQYF.

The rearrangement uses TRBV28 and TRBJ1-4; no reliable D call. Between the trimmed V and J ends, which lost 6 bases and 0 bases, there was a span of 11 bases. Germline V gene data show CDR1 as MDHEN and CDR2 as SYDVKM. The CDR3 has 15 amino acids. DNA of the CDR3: TGTGCCAGCAGATCCGGAGTCTCAACTAATGAAAAACTGTTTTTT. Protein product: CASRSGVSTNEKLFF. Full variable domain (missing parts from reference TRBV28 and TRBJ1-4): DVKVTQSSRYLVKRTGEKVFLECVQDMDHENMFWYRQDPGLGLRLIYFSYDVKMKEKGDIPEGYSVSREKKERFSLILESASTNQTSMYLCASRSGVSTNEKLFFGSGTQLSVL.

CDR3 sequence reads: CASSLGLDNEQFF. In nucleotides, the CDR3 is TGTGCCAGCAGCTTAGGGCTTGACAATGAGCAGTTCTTC. The chain joins TRBV7-9 to TRBJ2-1; no clear D gene. CDR1 and CDR2 (germline): SEHNR, FQNEAQ (reference sequence). The V and J ends lost 1 base and 5 bases respectively, with 6 bases between them. The CDR3 totals 13 residues. The whole variable domain, remainder taken from reference TRBV7-9 and TRBJ2-1, is DTGVSQNPRHKITKRGQNVTFRCDPISEHNRLYWYRQTLGQGPEFLTYFQNEAQLEKSRLLSDRFSAERPKGSFSTLEIQRTEQGDSAMYLCASSLGLDNEQFFGPGTRLTVL.

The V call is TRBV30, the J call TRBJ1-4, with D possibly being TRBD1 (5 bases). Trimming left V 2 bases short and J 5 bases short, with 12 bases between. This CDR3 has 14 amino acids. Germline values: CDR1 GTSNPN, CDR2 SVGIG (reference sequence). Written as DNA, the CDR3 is TGTGCCTGGAGTACGGGACTGGAGAATGAAAAACTGTTTTTT. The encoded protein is CAWSTGLENEKLFF. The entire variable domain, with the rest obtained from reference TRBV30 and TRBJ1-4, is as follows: SQTIHQWPATLVQPVGSPLSLECTVEGTSNPNLYWYRQAAGRGLQLLFYSVGIGQISSEVPQNLSASRPQDRQFILSSKKLLLSDSGFYLCAWSTGLENEKLFFGSGTQLSVL.

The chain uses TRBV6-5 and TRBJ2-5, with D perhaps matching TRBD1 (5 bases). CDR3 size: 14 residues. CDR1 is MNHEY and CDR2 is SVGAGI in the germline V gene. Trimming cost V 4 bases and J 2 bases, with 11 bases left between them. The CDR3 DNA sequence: TGTGCCAGCAGTTTCAACACAGGACAAGAGACCCAGTACTTC. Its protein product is CASSFNTGQETQYF.

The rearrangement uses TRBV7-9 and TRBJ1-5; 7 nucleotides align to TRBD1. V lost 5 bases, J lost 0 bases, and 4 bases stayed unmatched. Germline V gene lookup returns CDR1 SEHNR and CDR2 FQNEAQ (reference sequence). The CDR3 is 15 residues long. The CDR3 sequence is CASSEGTVSNQPQHF. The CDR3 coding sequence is TGTGCCAGCAGCGAGGGGACAGTTAGCAATCAGCCCCAGCATTTT.

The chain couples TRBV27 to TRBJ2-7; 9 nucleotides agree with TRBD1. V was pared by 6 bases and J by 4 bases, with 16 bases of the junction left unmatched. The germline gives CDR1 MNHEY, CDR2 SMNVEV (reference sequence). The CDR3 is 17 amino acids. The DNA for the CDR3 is TGTGCCAGCAGCCTCCCCAAAACAGGGGGCCACGTTTACGAGCAGTACTTC. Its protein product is CASSLPKTGGHVYEQYF.

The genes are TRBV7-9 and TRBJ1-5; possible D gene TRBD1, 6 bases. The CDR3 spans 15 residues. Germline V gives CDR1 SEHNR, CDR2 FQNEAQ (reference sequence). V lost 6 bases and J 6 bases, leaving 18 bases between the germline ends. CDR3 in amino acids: CASSSYREFLQPQHF. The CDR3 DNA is TGTGCCAGCAGTTCCTACAGGGAGTTCCTTCAGCCCCAGCATTTT.

The CDR3, as DNA: TGTGCCAGCAGCGTCTCTAGCAGCGGGTCCTACAATGAGCAGTTCTTC. As protein: CASSVSSSGSYNEQFF. The chain has TRBV9 and TRBJ2-1, with TRBD2 as a possible D gene (6 bases). V was pared by 2 bases and J by 1 base, with 13 bases between. The CDR3 sequence is 16 residues long. Germline CDR1 and CDR2: SGDLS and YYNGEE.

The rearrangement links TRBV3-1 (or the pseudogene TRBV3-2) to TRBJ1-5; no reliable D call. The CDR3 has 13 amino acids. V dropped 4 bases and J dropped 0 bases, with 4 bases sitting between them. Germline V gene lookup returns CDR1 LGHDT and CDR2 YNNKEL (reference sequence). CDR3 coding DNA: TGTGCCAGCAGCCCGTTTAGCAATCAGCCCCAGCATTTT. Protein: CASSPFSNQPQHF.

CDR3 nucleotides: TGTGCCAGCAGCGTGGGACAGCCTCGGGACGAGCAGTACTTC. Protein: CASSVGQPRDEQYF. V is TRBV9 and J is TRBJ2-7; 7 bases align to TRBD1. Germline V CDR1 and CDR2: SGDLS, YYNGEE. The junction had 7 bases not matched to a gene; V was cut back by 2 bases and J by 5 bases. This CDR3 region has 14 residues.

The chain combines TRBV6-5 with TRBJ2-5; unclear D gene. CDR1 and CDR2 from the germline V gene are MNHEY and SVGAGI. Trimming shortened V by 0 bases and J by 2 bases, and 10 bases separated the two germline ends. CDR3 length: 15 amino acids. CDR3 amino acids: CASSYSEIQQETQYF. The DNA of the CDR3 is TGTGCCAGCAGTTACTCGGAGATCCAGCAAGAGACCCAGTACTTC.

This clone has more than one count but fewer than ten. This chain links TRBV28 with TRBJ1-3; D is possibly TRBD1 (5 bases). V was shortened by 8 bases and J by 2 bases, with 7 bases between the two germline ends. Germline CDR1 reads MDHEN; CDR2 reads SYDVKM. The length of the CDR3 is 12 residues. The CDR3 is CASGAAGNTIYF. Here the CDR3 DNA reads TGTGCCAGCGGGGCAGCTGGAAACACCATATATTTT. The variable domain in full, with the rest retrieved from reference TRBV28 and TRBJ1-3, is DVKVTQSSRYLVKRTGEKVFLECVQDMDHENMFWYRQDPGLGLRLIYFSYDVKMKEKGDIPEGYSVSREKKERFSLILESASTNQTSMYLCASGAAGNTIYFGEGSWLTVV.

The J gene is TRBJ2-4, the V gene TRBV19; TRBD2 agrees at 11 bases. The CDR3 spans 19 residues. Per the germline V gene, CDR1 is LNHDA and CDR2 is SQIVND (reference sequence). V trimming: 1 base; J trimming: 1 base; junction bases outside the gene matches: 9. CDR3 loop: CASSIGFLAGGSAKNIQYF. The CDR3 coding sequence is TGTGCCAGTAGTATAGGCTTCCTAGCGGGAGGATCCGCCAAAAACATTCAGTACTTC.

The CDR3 coding sequence is TGTGCCTGGAGTTGGACTAGCGGGAGGGCCTACGAGCAGTACTTC. Its translation: CAWSWTSGRAYEQYF. This chain links TRBV30 with TRBJ2-7; 15 bases fit TRBD2. Unmatched junction bases numbered 1, after V lost 2 bases and J lost 2 bases. The CDR3 spans 15 residues. CDR1 and CDR2 (germline): GTSNPN, SVGIG (reference sequence).

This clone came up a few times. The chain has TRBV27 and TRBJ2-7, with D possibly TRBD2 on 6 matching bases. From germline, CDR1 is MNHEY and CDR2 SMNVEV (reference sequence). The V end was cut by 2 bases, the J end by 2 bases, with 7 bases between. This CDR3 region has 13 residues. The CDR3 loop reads CASSLSGPYEQYF. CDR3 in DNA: TGTGCCAGCAGTTTAAGCGGGCCCTACGAGCAGTACTTC.

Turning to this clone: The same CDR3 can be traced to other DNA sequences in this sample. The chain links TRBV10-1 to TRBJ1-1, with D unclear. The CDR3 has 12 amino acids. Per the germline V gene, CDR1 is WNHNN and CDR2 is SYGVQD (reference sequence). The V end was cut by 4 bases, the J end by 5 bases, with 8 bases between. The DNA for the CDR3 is TGCGCCAGCAGTGGAACAGAGACTGAAGCTTTCTTT. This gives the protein CASSGTETEAFF.

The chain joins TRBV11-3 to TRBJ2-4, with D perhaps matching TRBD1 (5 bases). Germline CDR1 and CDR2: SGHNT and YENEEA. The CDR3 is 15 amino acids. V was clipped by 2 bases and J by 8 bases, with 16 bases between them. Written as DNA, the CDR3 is TGTGCCAGCAGCTTATCTCAGGGAAGGGGCGACATTCAGTACTTC. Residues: CASSLSQGRGDIQYF.

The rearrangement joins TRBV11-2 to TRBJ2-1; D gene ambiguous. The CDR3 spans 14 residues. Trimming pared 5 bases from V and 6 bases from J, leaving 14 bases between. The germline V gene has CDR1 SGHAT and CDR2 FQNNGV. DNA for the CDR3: TGTGCCAGCAGCCCCAATGCGATCTCCAATGAGCAGTTCTTC. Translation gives CASSPNAISNEQFF.

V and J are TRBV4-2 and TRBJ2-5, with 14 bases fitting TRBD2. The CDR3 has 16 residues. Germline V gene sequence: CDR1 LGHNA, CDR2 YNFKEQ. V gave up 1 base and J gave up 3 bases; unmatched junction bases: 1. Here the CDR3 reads CASSQGGLAGEETQYF. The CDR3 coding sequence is TGTGCCAGCAGCCAAGGGGGACTAGCGGGAGAAGAGACCCAGTACTTC.

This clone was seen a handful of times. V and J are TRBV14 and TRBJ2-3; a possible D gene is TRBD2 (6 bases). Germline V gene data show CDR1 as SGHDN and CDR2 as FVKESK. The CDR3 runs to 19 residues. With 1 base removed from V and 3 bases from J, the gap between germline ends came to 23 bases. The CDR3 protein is CASSQVEFRTSPETDTQYF. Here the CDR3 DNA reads TGTGCCAGCAGCCAAGTGGAATTCCGAACTAGCCCGGAGACAGATACGCAGTATTTT.

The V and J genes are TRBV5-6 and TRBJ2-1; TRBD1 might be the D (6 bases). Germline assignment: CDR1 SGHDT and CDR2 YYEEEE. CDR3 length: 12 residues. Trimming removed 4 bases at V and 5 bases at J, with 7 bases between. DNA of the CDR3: TGTGCCAGCAGCCGACAGGACAATGAGCAGTTCTTC. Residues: CASSRQDNEQFF.

CDR3 sequence: CASSWTDRLRTDTQYF. CDR3 nucleotides: TGTGCCAGCAGTTGGACGGACAGACTCCGCACAGATACGCAGTATTTT. The chain joins TRBV28 to TRBJ2-3; weak D call: TRBD1 (6 bases). The CDR3 contains 16 residues. Germline V gives CDR1 MDHEN, CDR2 SYDVKM. The germline V and J ends were trimmed by 4 bases and 1 base, with 15 bases remaining between them.